The 18 T cell receptor beta chains below were found in one sample sequenced in a study of type 1 regulatory T cells. TCRdb called the reads again in MiXCR, with one record for every CDR3 protein. The table records more than 2,000 distinct CDR3 sequences, 5% to 6.5% of them present only once. Material: CD4+ T cells, either the whole sample or a sorted fraction (not recorded which). These receptors were obtained from a human donor in good health.

This clonotype is deemed medium-sized. The chain joins TRBV29-1 to TRBJ2-4, with D perhaps given as TRBD1 or TRBD2 (6 bases each). CDR3 length: 15 amino acids. V was shortened by 5 bases and J by 9 bases, with 23 bases between the two germline ends. Germline V gene lookup returns CDR1 SQVTM and CDR2 ANQGSEA. CDR3 in amino acids: CSVKNRDPKGGIQYF. The CDR3 DNA sequence: TGCAGCGTTAAGAACCGGGATCCAAAGGGGGGCATTCAGTACTTC. Full variable domain (rest looked up from reference TRBV29-1 and TRBJ2-4): SAVISQKPSRDICQRGTSLTIQCQVDSQVTMMFWYRQQPGQSLTLIATANQGSEATYESGFVIDKFPISRPNLTFSTLTVSNMSPEDSSIYLCSVKNRDPKGGIQYFGAGTRLSVL.

This clonotype is medium-sized within its sample. This rearrangement joins TRBV20-1 to TRBJ2-1; TRBD1 might be the D (7 bases). Germline loops: CDR1 DFQATT, CDR2 SNEGSKA (reference sequence). CDR3 length: 11 residues. The V gene lost 1 base and the J gene lost 15 bases, with 13 bases spanning the gap. The CDR3 here is CSARGRRGLFF. As DNA, the CDR3 is TGCAGTGCTAGAGGTCGGAGGGGGCTGTTCTTC.

By proportion, this clonotype is medium-sized. The chain uses TRBV18 and TRBJ2-5, with TRBD2 as a possible D gene (6 bases). CDR3 size: 16 residues. In germline, CDR1 is KGHSH, CDR2 LQKENI. With 2 bases removed from V and 1 base from J, the gap between germline ends came to 14 bases. Here the CDR3 reads CASSPGGAATQETQYF. The CDR3 region has the DNA TGTGCCAGCTCACCAGGAGGGGCTGCGACCCAAGAGACCCAGTACTTC.

Relative to its sample, this clonotype is medium-sized. The V gene is TRBV7-9, the J gene TRBJ1-2, with D perhaps TRBD1 (5 bases). Germline CDR1 SEHNR, CDR2 FQNEAQ (reference sequence). V shed 5 bases and J shed 5 bases, with 18 bases lying between them. The CDR3 spans 15 residues. CDR3 coding DNA: TGTGCCAGCAGCCCGCGCCAGACAGCAACTTATGGCTACACCTTC. Protein: CASSPRQTATYGYTF.

Relative to its sample, this clonotype is large. The gene calls are TRBV5-1 and TRBJ2-5; the match to TRBD1 covers 12 bases. Germline V gene lookup returns CDR1 SGHRS and CDR2 YFSETQ. Unmatched junction bases numbered 5, after V lost 5 bases and J lost 0 bases. This CDR3 comprises 16 residues. CDR3 sequence: CASRAGTGGYQETQYF. The CDR3 nucleotides read TGCGCCAGCAGAGCCGGGACAGGGGGCTACCAAGAGACCCAGTACTTC.

This clonotype is categorized as medium-sized. J is TRBJ2-1 and V is TRBV27; TRBD1 agrees at 7 bases. The germline V gene has CDR1 MNHEY and CDR2 SMNVEV (reference sequence). After removal of 6 bases from V and 1 base from J, the junction contained 9 bases not matched to a gene. This CDR3 has 16 residues. Written as DNA, the CDR3 is TGTGCCAGCAGACCAGGACAGGCCCAATCCTACAATGAGCAGTTCTTC. Encoded protein: CASRPGQAQSYNEQFF.

Note on this clonotype: Germline and junction disagree at one end, which may indicate a read error. V gene TRBV6-1 combines with J gene TRBJ2-4, with a weak D call TRBD1 (5 bases). The CDR3 has 11 amino acids. CDR1 and CDR2 (germline): MNHNS, SASEGT. The CDR3 sequence is CDSSEGAIQYF. Written as DNA, the CDR3 is TGTGACAGCAGTGAAGGGGCCATTCAGTACTTC.

Within the sample, this clonotype is medium-sized (0.01 to 0.1%). CDR3 region: CASSLAPFLEQYF. The DNA for the CDR3 is TGCGCCAGCAGCTTGGCACCTTTTCTCGAGCAGTACTTC. V is TRBV5-1 and J is TRBJ2-7; D uncertain. Looked up from germline, CDR1 is SGHRS and CDR2 is YFSETQ. The V gene lost 0 bases and the J gene lost 6 bases, with 10 bases spanning the gap. CDR3 length equals 13 residues.

By its share, this clonotype is medium-sized (0.01 to 0.1%). The V gene is TRBV3-1, the J gene TRBJ2-7; no firm D call. Per germline, CDR1 LGHDT and CDR2 YNNKEL (reference sequence). This CDR3 is 11 amino acids long. Trimming shortened V by 1 base and J by 7 bases, and 5 bases separated the two germline ends. The CDR3 here is CASSQGWEQYF. The CDR3 region has the DNA TGTGCCAGCAGCCAAGGCTGGGAGCAGTACTTC.

This clonotype is deemed medium-sized. V usage is TRBV20-1 and J usage is TRBJ2-5; TRBD2 matches 12 bases. The germline gives CDR1 DFQATT, CDR2 SNEGSKA (reference sequence). The CDR3 loop spans 14 amino acids. J lost 2 bases, V lost 6 bases, and 4 bases had no gene match. This CDR3 reads CSAHGLAGQETQYF. In DNA form, the CDR3 reads TGCAGTGCCCACGGACTAGCGGGGCAAGAGACCCAGTACTTC.

In its sample, this clonotype ranks as medium-sized. The chain joins TRBV10-3 to TRBJ2-1; D is unresolved. The V end lost 5 bases, the J end lost 10 bases, and 9 bases lay between the germline ends. This CDR3 region has 11 residues. CDR1 is ENHRY, CDR2 SYGVKD, per germline. The CDR3 nucleotides read TGTGCCATCAGTCCCGATCGCGAGCAGTTCTTC. It specifies CAISPDREQFF.

This clonotype counts as medium-sized. The chain recombines TRBV10-3 with TRBJ2-1, with D maybe TRBD1 (6 bases). Germline V gives CDR1 ENHRY, CDR2 SYGVKD. The CDR3 totals 16 residues. Deletions cut 2 bases from V and 3 bases from J, with 14 bases between. The CDR3 reads CAISEQTGTLYNEQFF. The CDR3 DNA is TGTGCCATCAGTGAGCAGACAGGCACCCTCTACAATGAGCAGTTCTTC.

This clonotype is classed as medium-sized (0.01 to 0.1%). This chain uses TRBV12-3 or TRBV12-4 with TRBJ1-1, with D uncertain. The ends were cut back, 6 bases at V and 10 bases at J, with 15 bases in the middle. This CDR3 contains 12 residues. CDR3 sequence reads: CASRSNYPGAFF. In nucleotides, the CDR3 is TGTGCCAGCAGATCTAACTACCCTGGAGCTTTCTTT.

This clonotype ranks as medium-sized (0.01 to 0.1%). The chain has TRBV7-2 and TRBJ1-5; D is undetermined. CDR1 SGHTA and CDR2 FQGNSA come from the germline V gene. The CDR3 consists of 14 residues. The ends were cut back, 8 bases at V and 2 bases at J, with 13 bases in the middle. The CDR3 DNA reads TGTGCCAGCGGACCCGCGGGAGGCAATCAGCCCCAGCATTTT. It is translated as CASGPAGGNQPQHF.

This clonotype is termed medium-sized. This rearrangement joins TRBV5-1 to TRBJ2-4, with 7 bases that match TRBD1. This CDR3 comprises 16 residues. The V segment lost 4 bases and the J segment 4 bases; nucleotides outside the gene matches: 11. CDR1 SGHRS and CDR2 YFSETQ come from the germline V gene. DNA for the CDR3: TGCGCCAGCAGCCTCAATGATGGACAGGCTAAAAACATTCAGTACTTC. Translating it yields CASSLNDGQAKNIQYF.

This clonotype is judged medium-sized. The V gene is TRBV20-1, the J gene TRBJ2-6, with 10 bases lining up with TRBD1. There are 16 residues in the CDR3. Losses at the gene ends were 6 bases for V and 0 bases for J; bases not matched to a gene: 5. CDR1 is DFQATT, CDR2 SNEGSKA, per germline (reference sequence). DNA for the CDR3: TGCAGTGCCCGGGACAGGGGAGGCTCTGGGGCCAACGTCCTGACTTTC. This encodes CSARDRGGSGANVLTF.

In this sample, this clonotype is medium-sized. The chain's CDR3 is CASSLVATAVAFF. In DNA form, the CDR3 reads TGTGCCAGCAGCTTAGTGGCGACAGCGGTTGCTTTCTTT. J is TRBJ1-1 and V is TRBV7-8; TRBD1 might be the D (5 bases). Trimming pared 1 base from V and 11 bases from J, leaving 14 bases between. This CDR3 has 13 amino acids. Germline CDR1 and CDR2: SGHVS and FQNEAQ.

In its sample, this clonotype ranks as large. The chain's CDR3 is CASSLVGYEQYF. The CDR3 bases are TGTGCCAGCAGCTTAGTGGGCTACGAGCAGTACTTC. J is TRBJ2-7 and V is TRBV7-2, with no clear D. The germline V gene has CDR1 SGHTA and CDR2 FQGNSA. This CDR3 comprises 12 residues. Trimming left V 1 base short and J 3 bases short, with 4 bases between.